Reported below is one T cell receptor (beta chain). Antigen specificity is unknown. Trimming removed 3 bases from V and 2 bases from J; junction bases left unmatched: 8. Germline CDR1 and CDR2: SEHNR and FQNEAQ (reference sequence). This CDR3 comprises 16 residues. These data belong to a study of post-analysis software for immune sequencing data. Study results and limitations: About 5 TRBV segments (TRBV5-6, TRBV5-1 and TRBV20-1 among them) occurred more frequently in patients than in controls.

Researchers reported that TCR beta cDNA libraries carried unique molecular identifiers. Yield was 450,000 to 650,000 cDNA molecules from roughly 1 to 10 million T cells. TCRdb reanalysed the PCR reads using MiXCR and keeps one entry per CDR3 protein. The sample consists of roughly 580,000 distinct CDR3 sequences, 44% of them appearing once. Sequenced: blood. The receptor was derived from a girl aged 5-17 years with multiple sclerosis. The chain couples TRBV7-9 to TRBJ2-5; 8 bases line up with TRBD1. For the CDR3, the DNA is TGTGCCAGCAGCTTGACTGGGACAGGCCAGCAAGAGACCCAGTACTTC. The encoded protein is CASSLTGTGQQETQYF.